These T cell receptor beta chains were read from a single sample in a study of CD8+CD57+ T cells in acquired aplastic anemia. A single record per CDR3 protein comes from TCRdb applying MiXCR to the reads. The table includes about 180,000 distinct CDR3 sequences, 45% to 55% detected once. Specimen: sorted CD4+, CD8+, or CD8+CD57+ T cells (not recorded which) from PBMCs. The source is a human donor with aplastic anemia. Each CDR3 is given with its conserved first and last residue. The D gene is left open where the match is weak. Size tells how often a clone was seen (once, few, many) or the class of an expanded clone, and some rows leave it out.

TRBV24-1	once	15	TRBJ2-1	TRBD2	CATSVTGGRVFGQFF	TGTGCCACCAGTGTGACCGGCGGGAGGGTCTTTGGGCAGTTCTTC
TRBV19	NA	18	TRBJ1-5	TRBD1	CASSIAYGQGMSNQPQHF	TGTGCCAGTAGTATAGCATACGGACAGGGTATGAGCAATCAGCCCCAGCATTTT
TRBV24-1	NA	16	TRBJ2-2	TRBD1	CATSDRRQGNTGELFF	TGTGCCACCAGTGATCGACGACAGGGGAACACCGGGGAGCTGTTTTTT
TRBV19	few	14	TRBJ2-5	TRBD1	CASLGTGPRETQYF	TGTGCCAGCCTAGGGACAGGACCTAGAGAGACCCAGTACTTC
TRBV7-3	NA	14	TRBJ2-3	NA	CASSLVPGPDTQYF	TGTGCCAGCAGCTTGGTTCCGGGTCCAGATACGCAGTATTTT
TRBV6-5	few	15	TRBJ2-2	TRBD1	CASTADRANTGELFF	TGTGCCAGTACCGCCGACAGGGCGAACACCGGGGAGCTGTTTTTT
TRBV20-1	NA	14	TRBJ2-3	TRBD1	CSARVTGVPDTQYF	TGCAGTGCTAGAGTGACAGGGGTCCCAGATACGCAGTATTTT
TRBV7-9	NA	13	TRBJ2-1	NA	CASSATPYNEQFF	TGTGCCAGCAGCGCGACACCTTACAATGAGCAGTTCTTC
TRBV18	few	16	TRBJ2-5	TRBD2	CASSKGLAGVQETQYF	TGTGCCAGCTCAAAGGGACTAGCGGGGGTCCAGGAGACCCAGTACTTC
TRBV19	many	15	TRBJ2-3	NA	CASSTSARVSGTQYF	TGTGCCAGTAGTACTTCAGCCAGGGTCTCGGGTACGCAGTATTTT
TRBV10-2	NA	15	TRBJ2-7	NA	CATSTRQPSSYEQYF	TGCGCCACGAGCACTCGGCAGCCAAGCTCCTACGAGCAGTACTTC
TRBV5-1	many	13	TRBJ1-2	NA	CASSSGTDYGYTF	TGCGCCAGCAGCTCCGGGACGGACTATGGCTACACCTTC
TRBV7-3	many	13	TRBJ2-7	NA	CASSLGVAGEQYF	TGTGCCAGCAGCTTAGGGGTAGCAGGGGAGCAGTACTTC
TRBV19	NA	17	TRBJ2-6	TRBD1	CASSEGTGASGANVLTF	TGTGCCAGTAGTGAAGGGACAGGGGCGAGTGGGGCCAACGTCCTGACTTTC
TRBV20-1	many	15	TRBJ1-5	NA	CSASPELGGNQPQHF	TGCAGTGCTAGCCCCGAGCTTGGGGGCAATCAGCCCCAGCATTTT
TRBV20-1	NA	15	TRBJ1-3	NA	CSAGGAPYSGSTIYF	TGCAGTGCTGGCGGGGCTCCTTACTCTGGAAGCACCATATATTTT
TRBV2	NA	13	TRBJ2-7	TRBD1	CASSGQRVYEQYF	TGTGCCAGCTCGGGACAGAGAGTCTACGAGCAGTACTTC
TRBV2	many	15	TRBJ1-5	TRBD1	CASSRQGWTNQPQHF	TGTGCCAGCAGTCGACAGGGGTGGACCAATCAGCCCCAGCATTTT
TRBV6-1	few	16	TRBJ2-5	NA	CASSPRTVGRRETQYF	TGTGCCAGCAGTCCCCGAACAGTTGGACGGAGGGAGACCCAGTACTTC
TRBV15	many	13	TRBJ2-5	NA	CATSRGGRETQYF	TGTGCCACCAGCAGAGGCGGGCGGGAGACCCAGTACTTC
TRBV29-1	once	13	TRBJ2-1	TRBD1	CSVAGTGSNEQFF	TGCAGCGTTGCAGGGACAGGGTCCAATGAGCAGTTCTTC
TRBV7-9	many	17	TRBJ1-6	NA	CASSFGPGTSYNSPLHF	TGTGCCAGCAGCTTTGGCCCCGGGACAAGCTATAATTCACCCCTCCACTTT
TRBV20-1	many	14	TRBJ1-4	NA	CSAAQVQIPEKLFF	TGCAGTGCTGCCCAGGTTCAAATCCCCGAAAAACTGTTTTTT
TRBV5-1	many	14	TRBJ2-7	TRBD1	CASRTGTGTYEQYF	TGCGCCAGCAGAACCGGGACAGGGACCTACGAGCAGTACTTC
TRBV7-3	NA	13	TRBJ2-3	NA	CASSPDRSDTQYF	TGTGCCAGCAGCCCGGACAGATCAGATACGCAGTATTTT
TRBV5-1	many	15	TRBJ1-6	NA	CATQTRNSPNSPLHF	TGCGCCACCCAGACTCGCAATTCCCCTAATTCACCCCTCCACTTT
TRBV10-1	many	14	TRBJ1-5	NA	CANWTLGVRQPQHF	TGCGCCAACTGGACATTGGGGGTGCGTCAGCCCCAGCATTTT
TRBV20-1	NA	13	TRBJ1-1	NA	CSAAPGGGKKAFF	TGCAGTGCAGCCCCTGGCGGGGGGAAGAAAGCTTTCTTT